The subject of this entry is one T cell receptor (beta chain). Repertoires were generated with immunoSEQ multiplex PCR, while TCRdb's copy carries only in-frame clones and drops some. The sample consists of tens of thousands of clones, around 85% of them appearing once. This CDR3 comprises 14 residues. Germline CDR1 PRHDT, CDR2 FYEKMQ (reference sequence). Trimming took 8 bases from V and 2 from J, leaving 13 bases between them. The data originate from a study of T cell responses to AZD1222 COVID-19 vaccine. The TCR originated in an adult who received the AZD1222 COVID-19 vaccine. Sequenced material: peripheral blood, taken 28 days after the second AZD1222 dose. The chain combines TRBV13 with TRBJ2-1; a possible D gene is TRBD2 (5 bases). DNA for the CDR3: TGTGCCAGCTCCGAGGGCTTGCCCTACAATGAGCAGTTCTTC. Translation gives CASSEGLPYNEQFF. The whole variable domain, remainder taken from reference TRBV13 and TRBJ2-1, is AAGVIQSPRHLIKEKRETATLKCYPIPRHDTVYWYQQGPGQDPQFLISFYEKMQSDKGSIPDRFSAQQFSDYHSELNMSSLELGDSALYFCASSEGLPYNEQFFGPGTRLTVL.